This T cell receptor (beta chain) stems from a study of blood T cell repertoires in COVID-19. Study at large: The United States, Italy and Spain were the sources of the acute and convalescent COVID-19 samples.

In germline, CDR1 is MGHRA, CDR2 YSYEKL. The CDR3 is 14 residues long. Trimming cost V 1 base and J 1 base, with 8 bases left between them. Recruits, aged about 18 to 95 years, lived in 20 to 30 US areas. The protocol was immunoSEQ multiplex PCR, while the TCRdb copy is restricted to in-frame clones and leaves out a portion. In the table there are over 300,000 clones, about 85% of which are singletons. The receptor's source is a woman in her twenties or thirties who had recovered from COVID-19. Sequenced input: PBMCs or T cells enriched from blood (not recorded which). The gene calls are TRBV4-1 and TRBJ2-7; D remains unclear. CDR3 loop: CASSQGATSYEQYF. The CDR3, as DNA: TGCGCCAGCAGCCAAGGGGCCACTTCCTACGAGCAGTACTTC.